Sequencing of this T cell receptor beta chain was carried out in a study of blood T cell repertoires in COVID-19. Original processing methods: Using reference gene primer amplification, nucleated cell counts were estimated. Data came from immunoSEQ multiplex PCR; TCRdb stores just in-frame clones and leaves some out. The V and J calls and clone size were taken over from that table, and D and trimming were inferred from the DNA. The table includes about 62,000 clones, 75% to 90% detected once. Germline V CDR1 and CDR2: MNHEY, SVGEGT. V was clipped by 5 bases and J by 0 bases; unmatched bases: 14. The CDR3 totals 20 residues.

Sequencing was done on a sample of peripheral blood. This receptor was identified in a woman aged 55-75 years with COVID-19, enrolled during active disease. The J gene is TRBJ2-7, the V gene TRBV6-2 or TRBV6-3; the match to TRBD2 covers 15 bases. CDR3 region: CASSAETGTSGRLPSYEQYF. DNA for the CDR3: TGTGCCAGCAGTGCCGAAACCGGGACTAGCGGGAGGTTACCCTCCTACGAGCAGTACTTC.